This T cell receptor (beta chain) was recorded in a study of OX40 agonist ivuxolimab in advanced cancers. General study points: CD4+ and CD8+ T cells in blood underwent clonal expansion by week 6 at 0.1 to 3.0 mg/kg. Clonal expansion in partial responders at 0.1-3.0 mg/kg ranked among the lowest.

About this clone: As yet, its antigen is unknown.

Method: immunoSEQ multiplex PCR; TCRdb's copy keeps in-frame clones and lacks some. The repertoire has tens of thousands of clones, 90% of them found once; the top ten carry 4.5% to 6%. This CDR3 has 15 residues. J was trimmed by 5 bases and V by 2 bases; bases with no gene match: 1. Germline CDR1 and CDR2: KGHSH and LQKENI. Exclusion of a patient followed from autoimmune disease history or systemic immunosuppression. This chain links TRBV18 with TRBJ2-2; TRBD1 aligns across 11 bases. The source of this sequence is an adult with an advanced solid tumor such as melanoma, head and neck, liver or kidney cancer. The sequencing here drew on CD4+ or CD8+ T cells sorted from blood, taken in a trial of the OX40 agonist ivuxolimab. The CDR3 DNA is TGTGCCAGCTCACCATGGGACAGGGGGACCGGGGAGCTGTTTTTT. This encodes CASSPWDRGTGELFF.